This TCR beta chain was recorded in a study of cytomegalovirus exposure and HLA in healthy donors. This clone appeared a few times. PCR involved 60 Vbeta and 13 Jbeta primers. The table came from immunoSEQ multiplex PCR; TCRdb's copy has only in-frame clones and leaves some out. The sample holds some 250,000 clones, 81% seen once. Sequenced material: PBMCs. This receptor was taken from a woman aged 60-70 years in good health and CMV-seropositive.

CDR3 nucleotide sequence: TGTGCCAGTAAGGGGACAGGTCAATGGCAGTTCTTC. Protein product: CASKGTGQWQFF. The V gene is TRBV19, the J gene TRBJ2-1; 8 bases fit TRBD1. This CDR3 has 12 amino acids. The germline V gene has CDR1 LNHDA and CDR2 SQIVND (reference sequence). V gave up 7 bases and J gave up 12 bases; unmatched junction bases: 8.